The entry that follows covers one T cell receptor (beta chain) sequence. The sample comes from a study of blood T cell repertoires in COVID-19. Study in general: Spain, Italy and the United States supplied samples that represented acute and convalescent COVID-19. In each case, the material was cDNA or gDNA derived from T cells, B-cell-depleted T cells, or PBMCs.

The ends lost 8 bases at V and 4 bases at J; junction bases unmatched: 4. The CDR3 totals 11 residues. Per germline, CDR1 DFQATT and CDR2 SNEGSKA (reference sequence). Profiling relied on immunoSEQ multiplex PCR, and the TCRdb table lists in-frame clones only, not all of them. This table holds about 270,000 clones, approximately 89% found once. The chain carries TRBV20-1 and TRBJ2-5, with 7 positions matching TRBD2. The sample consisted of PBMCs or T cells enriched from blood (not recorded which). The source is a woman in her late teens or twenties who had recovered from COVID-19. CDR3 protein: CSTGLGETQYF. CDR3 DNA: TGCAGTACAGGACTAGGAGAGACCCAGTACTTC.